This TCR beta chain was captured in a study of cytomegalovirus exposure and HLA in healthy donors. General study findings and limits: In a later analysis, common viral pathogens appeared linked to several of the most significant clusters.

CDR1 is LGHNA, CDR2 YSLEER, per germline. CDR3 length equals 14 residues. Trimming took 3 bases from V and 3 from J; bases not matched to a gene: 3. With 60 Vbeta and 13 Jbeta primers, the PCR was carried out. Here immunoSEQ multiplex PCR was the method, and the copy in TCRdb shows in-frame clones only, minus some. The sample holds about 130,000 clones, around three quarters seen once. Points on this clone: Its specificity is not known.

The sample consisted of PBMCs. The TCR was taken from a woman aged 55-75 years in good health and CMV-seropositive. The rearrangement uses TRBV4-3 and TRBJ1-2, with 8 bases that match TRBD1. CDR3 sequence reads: CASSQGTGHYGYTF. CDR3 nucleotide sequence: TGCGCCAGCAGCCAGGGGACAGGCCACTATGGCTACACCTTC.